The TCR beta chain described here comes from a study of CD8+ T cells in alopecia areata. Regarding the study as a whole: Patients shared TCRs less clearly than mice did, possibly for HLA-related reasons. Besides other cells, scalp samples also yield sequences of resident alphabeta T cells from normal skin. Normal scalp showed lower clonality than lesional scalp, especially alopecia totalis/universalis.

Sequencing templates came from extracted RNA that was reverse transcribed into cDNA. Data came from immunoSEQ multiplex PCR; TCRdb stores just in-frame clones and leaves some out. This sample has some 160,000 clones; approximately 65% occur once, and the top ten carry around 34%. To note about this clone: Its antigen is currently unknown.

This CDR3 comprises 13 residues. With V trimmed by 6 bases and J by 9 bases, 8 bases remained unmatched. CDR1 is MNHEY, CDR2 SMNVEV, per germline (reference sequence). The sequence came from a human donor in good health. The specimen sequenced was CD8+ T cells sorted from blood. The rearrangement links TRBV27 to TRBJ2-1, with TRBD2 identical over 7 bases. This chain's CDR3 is CASSYGLGVEQFF. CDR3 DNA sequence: TGTGCCAGCAGCTACGGACTAGGGGTTGAGCAGTTCTTC.